This T cell receptor beta chain originates from a study of read filtering for tumor transcriptome and immune sequencing. This clonotype was observed many times. From roughly 0.4 ug of RNA, a library with molecular barcoded alpha/delta and beta/gamma adaptors was made. TCRdb itself ran the reads through MiXCR, one entry per CDR3 protein. The sample includes tens of thousands of distinct CDR3 sequences, around 20% of them seen just once. The origin of this receptor is a donor older than 35 with multiple myeloma. The specimen was a population of CD138-negative cells sorted from bone marrow.

This CDR3 reads CSVAHGSSNTGELFF. The CDR3 DNA is TGCAGCGTTGCGCACGGCAGCTCGAACACCGGGGAGCTGTTTTTT. The chain links TRBV29-1 to TRBJ2-2; unclear D gene. Germline CDR1 and CDR2: SQVTM and ANQGSEA. This CDR3 comprises 15 residues. Trimming took off 4 bases at V and 0 bases at J, with 12 bases between the two ends.